Listed below are T cell receptor beta chains from one sample, sequenced in a study of blood T cells in healthy people across ages. TCRdb reprocessed the 5' RACE reads with MiXCR, giving one entry per CDR3 protein. The sample lists hundreds of thousands of distinct CDR3 sequences, under 45% occurring once. Sequencing used blood. The receptors were sampled from a man in his fifties or sixties in good health. CDR3s include the opening cysteine and the closing phenylalanine or tryptophan. A D gene is named only where the DNA matches it firmly. Clone size is shown for a subset of rows, as once, few, many or a class of expanded clone.

cdr3_nt: TGCAGCGTTGAAGATTCCCGCTACGAGCAGTACTTC
cdr3_aa: CSVEDSRYEQYF
clone_size: .
j_call: TRBJ2-7
d_call: .
v_call: TRBV29-1
cdr3_length: 12

cdr3_nt: TGTGCCAGCAACCCAGGAGGCACAGATACGCAGTATTTT
cdr3_aa: CASNPGGTDTQYF
clone_size: .
j_call: TRBJ2-3
d_call: .
v_call: TRBV7-9
cdr3_length: 13

cdr3_nt: TGTGCCAGCAGCCTCGGGACAGGGTTGGTGAACACTGAAGCTTTCTTT
cdr3_aa: CASSLGTGLVNTEAFF
clone_size: few
j_call: TRBJ1-1
d_call: TRBD1
v_call: TRBV7-6
cdr3_length: 16

cdr3_nt: TGCGCCAGCAGCACCGGACTAGCGGGGTTCGGGAGGGAGACCCAGTACTTC
cdr3_aa: CASSTGLAGFGRETQYF
clone_size: many
j_call: TRBJ2-5
d_call: TRBD2
v_call: TRBV5-1
cdr3_length: 17

cdr3_nt: TGCGCCAGCAGCCAATCTCGGAACCGATACGAGCAGTACTTC
cdr3_aa: CASSQSRNRYEQYF
clone_size: many
j_call: TRBJ2-7
d_call: .
v_call: TRBV4-3
cdr3_length: 14

cdr3_nt: TGTGCCAGCAGTGGCGGACACCGACTCGGTGGCTACACCTTC
cdr3_aa: CASSGGHRLGGYTF
clone_size: .
j_call: TRBJ1-2
d_call: .
v_call: TRBV12-3/TRBV12-4
cdr3_length: 14

cdr3_nt: TGCAGTGCTGGAGATCAACGGGAGAACTATGGCTACACCTTC
cdr3_aa: CSAGDQRENYGYTF
clone_size: .
j_call: TRBJ1-2
d_call: .
v_call: TRBV20-1
cdr3_length: 14

cdr3_nt: TGTGCCAGCAGTTCTGGGGACACCTCAGCCAAAAACATTCAGTACTTC
cdr3_aa: CASSSGDTSAKNIQYF
clone_size: .
j_call: TRBJ2-4
d_call: .
v_call: TRBV6-2/TRBV6-3
cdr3_length: 16

cdr3_nt: TGTGCCAGCAGTTACGCGCCCCCGGGACAGGGGGCATCAACTAATGAAAAACTGTTTTTT
cdr3_aa: CASSYAPPGQGASTNEKLFF
clone_size: .
j_call: TRBJ1-4
d_call: TRBD1
v_call: TRBV6-5
cdr3_length: 20

cdr3_nt: TGTGCCAGCAGTACCATCACAGGGGGCAGATACAATGAGCAGTTCTTC
cdr3_aa: CASSTITGGRYNEQFF
clone_size: .
j_call: TRBJ2-1
d_call: TRBD1
v_call: TRBV25-1
cdr3_length: 16

cdr3_nt: TGTGCCAGCAGCCCAGGGACAGTTAGTTGGGGTGGCTACACCTTC
cdr3_aa: CASSPGTVSWGGYTF
clone_size: .
j_call: TRBJ1-2
d_call: TRBD1
v_call: TRBV5-5
cdr3_length: 15

cdr3_nt: TGTGCCAGCAGTTACGCAGGGAGCGTGGATACGCAGTATTTT
cdr3_aa: CASSYAGSVDTQYF
clone_size: .
j_call: TRBJ2-3
d_call: .
v_call: TRBV6-5
cdr3_length: 14

cdr3_nt: TGTGCCAGCAGCCAAGATGTTAGGCTGAACGGCCCTATTAACTATGGCTACACCTTC
cdr3_aa: CASSQDVRLNGPINYGYTF
clone_size: .
j_call: TRBJ1-2
d_call: .
v_call: TRBV3-1
cdr3_length: 19

cdr3_nt: TGTGCCACCAGTGATTTTTCCGGTAATGAGCAGTTCTTC
cdr3_aa: CATSDFSGNEQFF
clone_size: .
j_call: TRBJ2-1
d_call: .
v_call: TRBV24-1
cdr3_length: 13

cdr3_nt: TGTGCCAGCATCACCGACAGAAGCTACGAGCAGTACTTC
cdr3_aa: CASITDRSYEQYF
clone_size: many
j_call: TRBJ2-7
d_call: .
v_call: TRBV28
cdr3_length: 13

cdr3_nt: TGTGCCAGTGGGGAGAAGTATGAGCAGTACTTC
cdr3_aa: CASGEKYEQYF
clone_size: .
j_call: TRBJ2-5
d_call: .
v_call: TRBV6-2/TRBV6-3
cdr3_length: 11

cdr3_nt: TGTGCCAGCAGTGAACAGGGGTGGAAGACCCAGTACTTC
cdr3_aa: CASSEQGWKTQYF
clone_size: .
j_call: TRBJ2-5
d_call: .
v_call: TRBV6-1
cdr3_length: 13

cdr3_nt: TGCGCCAGCAGCTTGAAGCCGGGACTAGCGTATAACACCGGGGAGCTGTTTTTT
cdr3_aa: CASSLKPGLAYNTGELFF
clone_size: once
j_call: TRBJ2-2
d_call: TRBD2
v_call: TRBV5-1
cdr3_length: 18

cdr3_nt: TGTGCCAGCGGGGGTTGGGCGAGCACCGGGGAGCTGTTTTTT
cdr3_aa: CASGGWASTGELFF
clone_size: .
j_call: TRBJ2-2
d_call: .
v_call: TRBV12-3/TRBV12-4
cdr3_length: 14

cdr3_nt: TGTGCCAGCAGCTACGCGGGACGGAGTAATGAAAAACTGTTTTTT
cdr3_aa: CASSYAGRSNEKLFF
clone_size: few
j_call: TRBJ1-4
d_call: .
v_call: TRBV7-9
cdr3_length: 15

cdr3_nt: TGTGCCAGCAGCTTAAGCAGACTAGCGGGGGGGCATGAGCAGTTCTTC
cdr3_aa: CASSLSRLAGGHEQFF
clone_size: .
j_call: TRBJ2-1
d_call: TRBD2
v_call: TRBV7-8
cdr3_length: 16

cdr3_nt: TGCAGCGCGTCAGGGAACAATGAAAAACTGTTTTTT
cdr3_aa: CSASGNNEKLFF
clone_size: .
j_call: TRBJ1-4
d_call: .
v_call: TRBV29-1
cdr3_length: 12

cdr3_nt: TGTGCCAGCAGCTTAGCTACAGGGTGGGTGAACAATGAGCAGTTCTTC
cdr3_aa: CASSLATGWVNNEQFF
clone_size: few
j_call: TRBJ2-1
d_call: .
v_call: TRBV7-8
cdr3_length: 16

cdr3_nt: TGTGCCAGCAGCCCCCGGACTAGCGGGGGGTCGGATACGCAGTATTTT
cdr3_aa: CASSPRTSGGSDTQYF
clone_size: .
j_call: TRBJ2-3
d_call: TRBD2
v_call: TRBV11-2
cdr3_length: 16

cdr3_nt: TGTGCCAGCGGAACAGTCGATCAAATCCTCTCCTACGAGCAGTACTTC
cdr3_aa: CASGTVDQILSYEQYF
clone_size: many
j_call: TRBJ2-7
d_call: .
v_call: TRBV7-2
cdr3_length: 16

cdr3_nt: TGCGCCAGCAGCCAAGATGTGGAGGATGAGCAGTTCTTC
cdr3_aa: CASSQDVEDEQFF
clone_size: few
j_call: TRBJ2-1
d_call: .
v_call: TRBV4-3
cdr3_length: 13

cdr3_nt: TGTGCCAGCAGTTTATCAATGAGAACTGAGCAGTTCTTC
cdr3_aa: CASSLSMRTEQFF
clone_size: few
j_call: TRBJ2-1
d_call: .
v_call: TRBV27
cdr3_length: 13

cdr3_nt: TGCGCCAGCAGCCCCCAGGGAGGATTCCAAGAGACCCAGTACTTC
cdr3_aa: CASSPQGGFQETQYF
clone_size: few
j_call: TRBJ2-5
d_call: .
v_call: TRBV4-1
cdr3_length: 15

cdr3_nt: TGTGCCAGCAGCTTAGTTCTAGGCGTGAAGGAGCAGTACTTC
cdr3_aa: CASSLVLGVKEQYF
clone_size: .
j_call: TRBJ2-7
d_call: .
v_call: TRBV7-9
cdr3_length: 14

cdr3_nt: TGTGCCATCGGGGACAGGGGAGCGGACGAGCAGTACTTC
cdr3_aa: CAIGDRGADEQYF
clone_size: .
j_call: TRBJ2-7
d_call: TRBD1
v_call: TRBV10-3
cdr3_length: 13

cdr3_nt: TGTGCCAGCTCTGAGGCGCAAAATTCACCCGTCCACTTT
cdr3_aa: CASSEAQNSPVHF
clone_size: .
j_call: TRBJ1-6
d_call: .
v_call: TRBV27
cdr3_length: 13

cdr3_nt: TGTGCCACCAGCAGAGTAAGGGGCGTGATTGACAATGAGCAGTTCTTC
cdr3_aa: CATSRVRGVIDNEQFF
clone_size: .
j_call: TRBJ2-1
d_call: .
v_call: TRBV15
cdr3_length: 16

cdr3_nt: TGTGCCAGCAGAAGTAATGAGGGACTAGCATTTGAGCAGTTCTTC
cdr3_aa: CASRSNEGLAFEQFF
clone_size: few
j_call: TRBJ2-1
d_call: TRBD2
v_call: TRBV6-6
cdr3_length: 15

cdr3_nt: TGTGCCAGCAGCAAGACTAGCGGGGGGTACTCCTACGAGCAGTACTTC
cdr3_aa: CASSKTSGGYSYEQYF
clone_size: many
j_call: TRBJ2-7
d_call: TRBD2
v_call: TRBV7-2
cdr3_length: 16

cdr3_nt: TGTGCCAGCAGCCCCTACCGAGAGGGCGCCGATGGCTACACCTTC
cdr3_aa: CASSPYREGADGYTF
clone_size: .
j_call: TRBJ1-2
d_call: .
v_call: TRBV7-2
cdr3_length: 15

cdr3_nt: TGCAGTGCTTACGACCAGGTAAACACTGAAGCTTTCTTT
cdr3_aa: CSAYDQVNTEAFF
clone_size: .
j_call: TRBJ1-1
d_call: .
v_call: TRBV20-1
cdr3_length: 13

cdr3_nt: TGTGCCAGCAGGCTTGGTTCTGAAGCTTTCTTT
cdr3_aa: CASRLGSEAFF
clone_size: .
j_call: TRBJ1-1
d_call: .
v_call: TRBV3-1
cdr3_length: 11